This entry concerns a single T cell receptor (beta chain). The data belong to a study of type 1 and type 2 diabetes patients. The PCR template was genomic DNA. A primer set of 30 forward and 13 reverse primers amplified the CDR3. One entry per CDR3 protein, called by TCRdb with MiXCR from the multiplex PCR reads. The sample consists of fewer than 350,000 distinct CDR3 sequences, approximately 50% of them appearing once. Other autoimmune diseases and infections within the past four weeks excluded donors. The clonotype comes from a man between 18 and 29 years old with type 2 diabetes. The sequenced sample consisted of peripheral blood mononuclear cells (PBMCs).

The CDR3 sequence: CAWSNGGIETQYF. In nucleotides, the CDR3 is TGTGCCTGGTCGAACGGGGGGATAGAGACCCAGTACTTC. The chain combines TRBV30 with TRBJ2-5; TRBD2 matches 7 bases. With V trimmed by 5 bases and J by 4 bases, 7 bases remained unmatched. The CDR3 runs to 13 residues. Per the germline V gene, CDR1 is GTSNPN and CDR2 is SVGIG (reference sequence). Full variable domain (missing parts from reference TRBV30 and TRBJ2-5): SQTIHQWPATLVQPVGSPLSLECTVEGTSNPNLYWYRQAAGRGLQLLFYSVGIGQISSEVPQNLSASRPQDRQFILSSKKLLLSDSGFYLCAWSNGGIETQYFGPGTRLLVL.